This entry lists 2 T cell receptor beta chains sequenced from one sample in a study of cytomegalovirus exposure and HLA in healthy donors (TCRdb year 2017). The library was produced with the immunoSEQ multiplex PCR assay. The multiplex PCR relied on a mix of 60 forward primers for TCR Vbeta segments and 13 reverse primers for TCR Jbeta segments. TCRdb took over this immuneACCESS table, retaining in-frame rearrangements with V and J assigned. Such tables are incomplete; in checked studies, under half of the missing clones stem from an unresolved V gene, and the remainder is unexplained. Across this sample there are fewer than 200,000 clones, with roughly three quarters seen only once. The leading ten clones occupy 1.2% to 1.5% of the sample. Sequencing was performed on PBMCs. All receptors come from a man aged 60 to 69 in good health and CMV-seronegative.

This chain links TRBV6-6 with TRBJ2-7; 9 nucleotides agree with TRBD1. The CDR3 spans 14 residues. V shed 5 bases and J 2 bases; nucleotides not matched to a gene: 4. Germline assignment: CDR1 MNHNY and CDR2 SVGAGI (reference sequence). The CDR3 DNA reads TGTGCCAGCAGTGGGGACAGGGTTGCCTACGAGCAGTACTTC. Translating gives CASSGDRVAYEQYF.

This chain links TRBV5-1 with TRBJ1-4; a weak D match, TRBD1 (6 bases). Germline V gene data show CDR1 as SGHRS and CDR2 as YFSETQ. The CDR3 runs 16 residues. Trimming cost V 4 bases and J 1 base, with 14 bases left between them. The CDR3 nucleotides are TGCGCCAGCAGCACTACGGGACACCGAACTAATGAAAAACTGTTTTTT. Amino acid sequence: CASSTTGHRTNEKLFF.